These 15 T cell receptor beta chains originate from one sample sequenced in a study of cytomegalovirus exposure and HLA in healthy donors. The data were produced by immunoSEQ multiplex PCR, yet TCRdb's version contains in-frame clones alone and is incomplete. Seen here are some 130,000 clones, around four fifths observed once, and the top ten hold 25% to 30%. The sample taken for sequencing was PBMCs. Receptors originate from a man in his thirties or forties in good health and CMV-seropositive.

J is TRBJ1-1 and V is TRBV29-1; a weak D match, TRBD1 (5 bases). This CDR3 has 13 amino acids. CDR1 and CDR2 from the germline V gene are SQVTM and ANQGSEA. V lost 5 bases, J lost 6 bases, and 16 bases lay in between. Here the CDR3 reads CSVQTWKGSEAFF. As DNA, the CDR3 is TGCAGCGTTCAAACGTGGAAGGGGTCTGAAGCTTTCTTT.

In this sample, this clone turned up once. This sequence joins TRBV5-6 and TRBJ1-2; D is unresolved. The germline CDR1 and CDR2 sequences are SGHDT and YYEEEE. Trimming removed 4 bases from V and 2 bases from J, with 3 bases in between. The CDR3 is made up of 11 amino acids. The CDR3 nucleotides are TGTGCCAGCAGCGTAAACTATGGCTACACCTTC. It is translated as CASSVNYGYTF. Together with reference TRBV5-6 and TRBJ1-2, the CDR3 gives the full variable domain: DAGVTQSPTHLIKTRGQQVTLRCSPKSGHDTVSWYQQALGQGPQFIFQYYEEEERQRGNFPDRFSGHQFPNYSSELNVNALLLGDSALYLCASSVNYGYTFGSGTRLTVV.

The chain has TRBV6-5 and TRBJ2-3, with D hard to call. The CDR3 runs to 16 residues. Germline V gene lookup returns CDR1 MNHEY and CDR2 SVGAGI. V lost 0 bases and J lost 3, with 13 bases in between. CDR3 sequence (DNA): TGTGCCAGCAGTTACTCTCCCACTTTGAGGACAGATACGCAGTATTTT. Protein: CASSYSPTLRTDTQYF.

The rearrangement links TRBV5-8 to TRBJ1-2; D is undetermined. Trimming took off 4 bases at V and 2 bases at J, with 15 bases between the two ends. The CDR3 extends over 15 amino acids. CDR1 and CDR2 from the germline V gene are SGHTS and YDEGEE. The DNA for the CDR3 is TGTGCCAGCAGCGCGGGCCAGAGGAAAAACTATGGCTACACCTTC. Translation: CASSAGQRKNYGYTF.

In nucleotides, the CDR3 is TGTGCCAGCAGCTTAGAAACTTCTAGCACAGATACGCAGTATTTT. It yields the protein CASSLETSSTDTQYF. The chain combines TRBV7-2 with TRBJ2-3; D remains unclear. Trimming stripped 1 base from V and 0 bases from J, with 8 bases between. There are 15 residues in the CDR3. Germline assignment: CDR1 SGHTA and CDR2 FQGNSA.

The chain recombines TRBV19 with TRBJ2-7; 12 bases agree with TRBD2. There are 16 residues in the CDR3. V lost 1 base to trimming and J lost 1 base; unmatched junction nucleotides: 2. CDR1 is LNHDA, CDR2 SQIVND, per germline (reference sequence). For the CDR3, the DNA is TGTGCCAGTAGTATAGGACTAGCGGGGGCTTCCTACGAGCAGTACTTC. It encodes CASSIGLAGASYEQYF.

The table lists this clone with a count of one. This rearrangement joins TRBV7-9 to TRBJ2-7; TRBD1 matches at 10 bases. Looked up from germline, CDR1 is SEHNR and CDR2 is FQNEAQ (reference sequence). The CDR3 consists of 16 residues. Unmatched junction bases numbered 15, after V lost 6 bases and J lost 7 bases. The CDR3 sequence: CASRLTGGQGREEQYF. DNA for the CDR3: TGTGCCAGCAGACTTACCGGGGGACAGGGGAGGGAGGAGCAGTACTTC.

This clone was counted once. This sequence joins TRBV7-3 and TRBJ1-4, with 9 nucleotides matching TRBD1. Germline CDR1 and CDR2: SGHTA and FQGTGA. The CDR3 is made up of 15 amino acids. V dropped 5 bases and J dropped 4; count of bases not matched to a gene: 5. CDR3 sequence (DNA): TGTGCCAGCAGCCTACAGGGGGCGGTTAATGAAAAACTGTTTTTT. Amino acid sequence: CASSLQGAVNEKLFF.

V gene TRBV27 combines with J gene TRBJ2-7; TRBD1 agrees at 7 bases. J lost 4 bases, V lost 1 base, and 4 bases had no gene match. The CDR3 runs to 14 residues. Germline CDR1 is MNHEY and CDR2 is SMNVEV (reference sequence). CDR3 DNA: TGTGCCAGCAGTTTATTGGGACAGCCATACGAGCAGTACTTC. Translating it yields CASSLLGQPYEQYF.

This clone turned up a few times. The chain couples TRBV29-1 to TRBJ1-2; TRBD1 aligns across 9 bases. The CDR3 covers 14 residues. The trim removed 6 bases at V and 6 bases at J, leaving 11 bases unmatched. Germline lookup yields CDR1 SQVTM and CDR2 ANQGSEA. CDR3 coding DNA: TGCAGCGTGGCACACTTTGGGACAGGGAATGGCTACACCTTC. It codes for CSVAHFGTGNGYTF.

This clone was seen a single time. The chain has TRBV19 and TRBJ1-2; D might be TRBD1 (5 bases). Germline CDR1 and CDR2: LNHDA and SQIVND (reference sequence). Trimming stripped 6 bases from V and 1 base from J, with 12 bases between. There are 14 residues in the CDR3. Written as DNA, the CDR3 is TGTGCCAGTAGCGATAGGGGCTATAACTATGGCTACACCTTC. It yields the protein CASSDRGYNYGYTF. Combining the CDR3 with reference TRBV19 and TRBJ1-2 gives the whole variable domain DGGITQSPKYLFRKEGQNVTLSCEQNLNHDAMYWYRQDPGQGLRLIYYSQIVNDFQKGDIAEGYSVSREKKESFPLTVTSAQKNPTAFYLCASSDRGYNYGYTFGSGTRLTVV.

The chain recombines TRBV11-2 with TRBJ2-7; 7 bases fit TRBD1. Germline-derived CDR1 and CDR2 are SGHAT and FQNNGV. The CDR3 is 14 amino acids. Losses at the gene ends were 5 bases for V and 4 bases for J; bases not matched to a gene: 8. The CDR3 coding sequence is TGTGCCAGCAGCCAGCCGGGACAGAGGTACGAGCAGTACTTC. It is translated as CASSQPGQRYEQYF.

The gene calls are TRBV7-3 and TRBJ2-5, with 7 bases fitting TRBD2. The V segment lost 4 bases and the J segment 4 bases; nucleotides outside the gene matches: 3. This CDR3 spans 13 amino acids. Per the germline V gene, CDR1 is SGHTA and CDR2 is FQGTGA. The CDR3 loop is CASSSTSRETQYF. In nucleotides, the CDR3 is TGTGCCAGCAGCTCGACTAGCCGAGAGACCCAGTACTTC.

The chain uses TRBV9 and TRBJ1-5; D ambiguous. Trimming left V 0 bases short and J 13 bases short, with 17 bases between. CDR1 is SGDLS and CDR2 is YYNGEE in the germline V gene. The CDR3 consists of 14 residues. For the CDR3, the DNA is TGTGCCAGCAGCGTAGGTCCTGATTCGGGTCTACAGCATTTT. Translating it yields CASSVGPDSGLQHF.

The V call is TRBV11-2, the J call TRBJ2-3; 8 bases line up with TRBD2. The CDR3 spans 16 residues. Germline assignment: CDR1 SGHAT and CDR2 FQNNGV. The V segment lost 3 bases and the J segment 1 base; nucleotides outside the gene matches: 6. The CDR3 loop reads CASSFLSGSGTDTQYF. The CDR3 bases are TGTGCCAGCAGCTTTCTCAGCGGGAGCGGCACAGATACGCAGTATTTT.